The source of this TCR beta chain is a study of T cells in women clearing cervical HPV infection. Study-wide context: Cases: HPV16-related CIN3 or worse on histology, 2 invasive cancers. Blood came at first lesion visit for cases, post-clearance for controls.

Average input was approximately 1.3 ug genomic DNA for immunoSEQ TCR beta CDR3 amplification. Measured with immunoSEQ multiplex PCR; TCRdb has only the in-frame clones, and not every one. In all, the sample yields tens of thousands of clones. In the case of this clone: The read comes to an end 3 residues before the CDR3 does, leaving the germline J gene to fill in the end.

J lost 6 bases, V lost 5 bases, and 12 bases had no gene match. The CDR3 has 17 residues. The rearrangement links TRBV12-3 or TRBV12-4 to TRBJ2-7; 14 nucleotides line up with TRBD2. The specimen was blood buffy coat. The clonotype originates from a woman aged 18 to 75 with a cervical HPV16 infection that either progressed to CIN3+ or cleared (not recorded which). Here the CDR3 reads CASSAQAPGTSGGEQYF. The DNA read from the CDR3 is TGTGCCAGCAGTGCACAAGCCCCCGGGACTAGCGGGGGCGAG.